This T cell receptor (beta chain) stems from a study of blood T cell repertoires in COVID-19. Overall study context: Material from acute and convalescent COVID-19 was sourced from the United States, Italy and Spain. Sample material is recorded as cDNA or gDNA derived from T cells, B-cell-depleted T cells, or PBMCs.

Per the original data handling: Reference gene primers were amplified, and this amplification served to estimate nucleated cell counts. Clones were read by immunoSEQ multiplex PCR, and TCRdb kept only the in-frame ones, dropping some. The DNA gave D and trimming, while V, J and clone size come from that table. In the table there are 100,000 or so clones, roughly 88% of which are singletons. The germline CDR1 and CDR2 sequences are MDHEN and SYDVKM. The CDR3 is 13 amino acids. Regarding this clone: A junction end diverges from the germline sequence, so it may reflect a read error.

The sequencing input was peripheral blood. The rearrangement joins TRBV28 to TRBJ1-2; D remains unclear. The receptor's source is a woman aged 55-70 years with acute or convalescent COVID-19. As DNA, the CDR3 is TGTGCCAACAGTCCGGGGAGTGGCTATGGCTACACCTTC. This gives the protein CANSPGSGYGYTF.